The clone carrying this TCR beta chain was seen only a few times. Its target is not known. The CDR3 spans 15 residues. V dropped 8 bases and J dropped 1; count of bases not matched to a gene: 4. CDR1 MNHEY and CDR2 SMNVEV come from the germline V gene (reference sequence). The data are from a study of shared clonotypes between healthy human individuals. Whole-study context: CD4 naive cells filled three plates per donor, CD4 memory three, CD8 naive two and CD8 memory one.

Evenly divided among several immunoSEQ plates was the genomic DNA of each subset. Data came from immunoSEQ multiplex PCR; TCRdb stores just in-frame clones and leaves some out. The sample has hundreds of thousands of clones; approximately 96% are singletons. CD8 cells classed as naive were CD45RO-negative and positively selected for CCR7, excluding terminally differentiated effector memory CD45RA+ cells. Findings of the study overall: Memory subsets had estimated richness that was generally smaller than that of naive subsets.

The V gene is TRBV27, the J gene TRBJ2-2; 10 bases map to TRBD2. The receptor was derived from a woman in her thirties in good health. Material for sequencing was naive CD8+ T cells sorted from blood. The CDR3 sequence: CASRRTSGNTGELFF. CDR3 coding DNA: TGTGCCAGCCGACGGACTAGCGGGAACACCGGGGAGCTGTTTTTT.